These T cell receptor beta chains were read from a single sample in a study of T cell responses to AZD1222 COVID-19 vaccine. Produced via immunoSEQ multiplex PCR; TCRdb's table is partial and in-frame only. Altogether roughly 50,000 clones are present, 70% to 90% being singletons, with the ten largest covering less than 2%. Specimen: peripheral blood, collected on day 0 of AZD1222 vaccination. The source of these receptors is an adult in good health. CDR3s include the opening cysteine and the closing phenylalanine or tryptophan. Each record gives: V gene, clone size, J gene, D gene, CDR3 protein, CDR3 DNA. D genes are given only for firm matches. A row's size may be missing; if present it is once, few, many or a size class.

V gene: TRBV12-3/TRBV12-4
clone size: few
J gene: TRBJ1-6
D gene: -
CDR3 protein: CASSFGTRFPLHF
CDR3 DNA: TGTGCCAGCAGTTTCGGGACACGGTTTCCCCTCCACTTT

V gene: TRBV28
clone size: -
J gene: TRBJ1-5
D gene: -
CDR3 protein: CASMQPRPLSSNQPQHF
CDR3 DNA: TGTGCCAGCATGCAGCCCCGCCCGTTATCGAGCAATCAGCCCCAGCATTTT

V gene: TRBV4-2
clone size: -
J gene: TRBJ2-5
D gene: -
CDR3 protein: CASSQDGSAETQYF
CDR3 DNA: TGTGCCAGCAGCCAAGACGGGAGCGCTGAGACCCAGTACTTC

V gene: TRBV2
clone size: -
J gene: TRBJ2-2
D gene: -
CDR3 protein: CASRPPDTGELFF
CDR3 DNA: TGTGCCAGCAGACCCCCGGACACCGGGGAGCTGTTTTTT

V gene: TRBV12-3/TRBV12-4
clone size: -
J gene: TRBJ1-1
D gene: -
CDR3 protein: CASSLSGDTEAFF
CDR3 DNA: TGTGCCAGCAGTTTATCAGGGGACACTGAAGCTTTCTTT

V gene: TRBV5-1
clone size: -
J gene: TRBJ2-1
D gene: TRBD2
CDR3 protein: CASSSGTSGYNEQFF
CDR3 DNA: TGCGCCAGCAGCTCCGGGACTAGCGGATACAATGAGCAGTTCTTC

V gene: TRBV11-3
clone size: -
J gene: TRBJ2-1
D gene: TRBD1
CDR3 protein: CASSMGGQGQDSQFF
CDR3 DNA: TGTGCCAGCAGCATGGGGGGACAGGGCCAAGATTCGCAGTTCTTC

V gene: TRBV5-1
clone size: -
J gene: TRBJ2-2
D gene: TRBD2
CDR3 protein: CASSLGTSGRYEAGELFF
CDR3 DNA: TGCGCCAGCAGCTTAGGGACTAGCGGGAGGTATGAAGCCGGGGAGCTGTTTTTT

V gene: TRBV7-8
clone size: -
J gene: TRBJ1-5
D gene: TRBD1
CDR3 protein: CASSDYRGYGQPQHF
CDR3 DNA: TGTGCCAGCAGCGACTACAGGGGGTACGGTCAGCCCCAGCATTTT

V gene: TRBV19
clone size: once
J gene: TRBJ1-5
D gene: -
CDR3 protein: CASTTRSDGHDQPQHF
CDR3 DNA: TGTGCCAGTACCACACGCTCGGACGGGCACGATCAGCCCCAGCATTTT

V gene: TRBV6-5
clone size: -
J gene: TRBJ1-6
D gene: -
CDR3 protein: CASRTSLFNSPLHF
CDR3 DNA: TGTGCCAGCCGGACAAGCCTCTTCAATTCACCCCTCCACTTT

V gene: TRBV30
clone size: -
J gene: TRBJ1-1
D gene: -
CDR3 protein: CAWSVNRNTEAFF
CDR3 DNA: TGTGCCTGGAGTGTAAACAGGAACACTGAAGCTTTCTTT

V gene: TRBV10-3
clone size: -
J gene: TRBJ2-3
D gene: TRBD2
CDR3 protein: CAIRGLAGTVTDTQYF
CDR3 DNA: TGTGCCATCAGAGGACTAGCGGGAACGGTAACAGATACGCAGTATTTT

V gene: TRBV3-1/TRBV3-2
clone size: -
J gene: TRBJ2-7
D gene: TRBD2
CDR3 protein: CASSQRPLLGLAGEYEQYF
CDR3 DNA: TGTGCCAGCAGCCAACGTCCCCTGTTAGGACTAGCGGGAGAGTACGAGCAGTACTTC

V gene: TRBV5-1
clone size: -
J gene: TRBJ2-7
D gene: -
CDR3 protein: CASSDYYEQYF
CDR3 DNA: TGCGCCAGCAGCGATTACTACGAGCAGTACTTC

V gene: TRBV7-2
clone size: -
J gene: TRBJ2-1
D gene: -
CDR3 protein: CASSFRAINEQFF
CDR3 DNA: TGTGCCAGCAGCTTCAGGGCGATCAATGAGCAGTTCTTC

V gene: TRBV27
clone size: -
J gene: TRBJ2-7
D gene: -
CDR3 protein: CASSSIGTGLKAYEQYF
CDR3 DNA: TGTGCCAGCAGTTCAATAGGAACAGGGCTAAAGGCCTACGAGCAGTACTTC

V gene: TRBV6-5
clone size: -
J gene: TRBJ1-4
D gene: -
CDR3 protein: CASSYGGSSNEKLFF
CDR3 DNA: TGTGCCAGCAGTTACGGTGGCAGTAGTAATGAAAAACTGTTTTTT

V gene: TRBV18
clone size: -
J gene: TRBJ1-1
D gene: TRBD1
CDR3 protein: CASSGQDGNTEAFF
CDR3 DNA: TGTGCCAGCTCAGGACAGGACGGGAACACTGAAGCTTTCTTT

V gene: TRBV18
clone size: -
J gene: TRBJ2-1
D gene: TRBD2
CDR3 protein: CASSPTSGPKNEQFF
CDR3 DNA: TGTGCCAGCTCACCAACTAGCGGGCCAAAAAATGAGCAGTTCTTC

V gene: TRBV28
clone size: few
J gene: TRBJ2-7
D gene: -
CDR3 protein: CASRLGLQSSYEQYF
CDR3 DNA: TGTGCCAGCAGACTAGGGCTACAGAGCTCCTACGAGCAGTACTTC

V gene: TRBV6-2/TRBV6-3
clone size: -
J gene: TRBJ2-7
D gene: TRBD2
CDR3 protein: CASSYAGEAYEQYF
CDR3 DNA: TGTGCCAGCAGTTACGCGGGAGAGGCCTACGAGCAGTACTTC

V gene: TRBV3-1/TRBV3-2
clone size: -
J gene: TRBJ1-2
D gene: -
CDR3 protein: CASSRTQGPPYYGYTF
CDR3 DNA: TGTGCCAGCAGCCGTACACAGGGACCCCCTTACTATGGCTACACCTTC

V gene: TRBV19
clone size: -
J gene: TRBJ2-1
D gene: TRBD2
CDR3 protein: CASRSSGSSYNEQFF
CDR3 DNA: TGTGCCAGCAGGTCTAGCGGTAGCTCCTACAATGAGCAGTTCTTC

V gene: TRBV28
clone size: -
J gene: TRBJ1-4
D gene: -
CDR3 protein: CASSSQGLGSTNEKLFF
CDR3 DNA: TGTGCCAGCAGTTCACAGGGCTTGGGATCAACTAATGAAAAACTGTTTTTT

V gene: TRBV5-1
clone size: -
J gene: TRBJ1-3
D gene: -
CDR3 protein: CASSREGLRSGNTIYF
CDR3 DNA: TGCGCCAGCAGCAGGGAAGGTTTGAGGTCTGGAAACACCATATATTTT

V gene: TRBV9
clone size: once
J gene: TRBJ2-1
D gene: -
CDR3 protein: CASSVAYGGEQFF
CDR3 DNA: TGTGCCAGCAGCGTAGCCTACGGGGGTGAGCAGTTCTTC

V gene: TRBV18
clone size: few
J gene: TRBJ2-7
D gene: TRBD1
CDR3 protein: CASSPPATGGSYEQYF
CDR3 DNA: TGTGCCAGCTCACCACCGGCAACAGGGGGATCCTACGAGCAGTACTTC

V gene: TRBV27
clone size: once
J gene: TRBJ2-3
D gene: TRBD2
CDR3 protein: CASSLRLAGVSSTDTQYF
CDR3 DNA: TGTGCCAGCAGTTTAAGGCTAGCGGGAGTCTCCAGCACAGATACGCAGTATTTT

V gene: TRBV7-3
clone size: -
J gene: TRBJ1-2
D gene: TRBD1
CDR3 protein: CASSSGTGIGYTF
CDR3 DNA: TGTGCCAGCAGCTCCGGGACAGGAATTGGCTACACCTTC

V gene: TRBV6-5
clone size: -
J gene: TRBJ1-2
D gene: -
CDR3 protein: CASSYSDRFNYGYTF
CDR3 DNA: TGTGCCAGCAGTTACTCGGACAGATTCAACTATGGCTACACCTTC

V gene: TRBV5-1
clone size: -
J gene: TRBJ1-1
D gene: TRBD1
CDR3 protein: CASSFRPGTGTPFADTEAFF
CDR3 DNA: TGCGCCAGCAGCTTTCGTCCCGGGACAGGGACCCCGTTTGCCGACACTGAAGCTTTCTTT

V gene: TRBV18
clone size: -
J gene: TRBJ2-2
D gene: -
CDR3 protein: CASSQSSNTGELFF
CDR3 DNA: TGTGCCAGCTCACAAAGTTCGAACACCGGGGAGCTGTTTTTT

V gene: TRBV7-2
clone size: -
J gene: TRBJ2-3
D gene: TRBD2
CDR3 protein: CASSPTWRELVDTQYF
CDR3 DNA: TGTGCCAGCAGCCCCACTTGGCGGGAGTTGGTAGATACGCAGTATTTT